This T cell receptor beta chain was retrieved from a study of blood T cells in healthy people across ages. The CDR3 spans 18 residues. From germline, CDR1 is LNHNV and CDR2 YYDKDF (reference sequence). The V end lost 0 bases, the J end lost 4 bases, and 21 bases lay between the germline ends. A second about 6 to 12 cycle PCR used barcoded and J-beta primers. One entry per CDR3 protein results from TCRdb running MiXCR on the 5' RACE reads. Counted here are fewer than 2,000,000 distinct CDR3 sequences, roughly two fifths occurring once; the ten biggest clones make up 23%. J is TRBJ1-2 and V is TRBV15; tentative D call: TRBD1 (5 bases). The source material was blood. The sequence was obtained from a human donor in good health. The CDR3 loop is CATSREYLTARSSYGYTF. DNA for the CDR3: TGTGCCACCAGCAGAGAATATTTGACAGCCAGATCTTCCTATGGCTACACCTTC.